This is a list of T cell receptor beta chains from one sample in a study of T cells in Graves' hyperthyroidism and ophthalmopathy. Each CDR3 protein is one row after TCRdb ran MiXCR on the multiplex PCR reads. Of about 180,000 distinct CDR3 sequences in the sample, approximately 15% were seen once. The sequenced sample was blood. These receptors originate from a woman aged 45-59 years with Graves' hyperthyroidism. Each CDR3 is given with its conserved first and last residue. Each record gives: J gene, D gene, CDR3 length, V gene, clone size, CDR3 protein, CDR3 DNA. A D gene is named only where the DNA matches it firmly. Not every row has a clone size; where given, it reads once, few, many or a size class.

TRBJ2-2 NA 13 TRBV27 many CASSLMNTGELFF TGTGCCAGCAGCCTTATGAACACCGGGGAGCTGTTTTTT
TRBJ1-2 NA 14 TRBV14 many CASSQFGANYGYTF TGTGCCAGCAGCCAATTCGGGGCGAACTATGGCTACACCTTC
TRBJ1-6 TRBD1 15 TRBV9 many CASSAGQGKNSPLHF TGTGCCAGCAGCGCGGGACAGGGGAAAAATTCACCCCTCCACTTT
TRBJ2-3 NA 14 TRBV2 many CASTWLAGTDTQYF TGTGCCAGCACCTGGCTAGCCGGCACAGATACGCAGTATTTT
TRBJ1-6 TRBD1 17 TRBV9 many CASSVEGQVGYNSPLHF TGTGCCAGCAGCGTAGAGGGACAGGTTGGCTATAATTCACCCCTCCACTTT
TRBJ2-7 NA 15 TRBV25-1 many CANSDHGPESYEQYF TGTGCCAACAGTGATCATGGACCAGAATCCTACGAGCAGTACTTC
TRBJ2-2 NA 15 TRBV5-1 many CASGPRPMNTGELFF TGCGCCAGCGGCCCAAGACCAATGAACACCGGGGAGCTGTTTTTT
TRBJ2-7 NA 15 TRBV6-5 many CASSYRGDNNYEQYF TGTGCCAGCAGTTACAGAGGGGACAACAACTACGAGCAGTACTTC
TRBJ1-2 TRBD1 14 TRBV5-1 NA CASSSQGQDYGYTF TGCGCCAGCAGCTCACAGGGGCAAGACTATGGCTACACCTTC
TRBJ2-1 NA 15 TRBV5-5 many CASSWGSRPYNEQFF TGTGCCAGCAGCTGGGGGTCCCGCCCCTACAATGAGCAGTTCTTC
TRBJ2-2 NA 15 TRBV18 few CASSQGLTLGGELFF TGTGCCAGCTCACAGGGACTGACTTTGGGCGGGGAGCTGTTTTTT
TRBJ1-6 NA 12 TRBV9 many CASSVVGSPLHF TGTGCCAGCAGCGTAGTTGGTTCACCCCTCCACTTT
TRBJ1-3 NA 15 TRBV6-1 NA CASSEAAGAGNTIYF TGTGCCAGCAGTGAAGCCGCGGGTGCTGGAAACACCATATATTTT
TRBJ2-7 NA 14 TRBV4-2 NA CASSLRGSDYEQYF TGTGCCAGCAGTCTCCGAGGGTCAGACTACGAGCAGTACTTC
TRBJ1-2 NA 15 TRBV27 few CASSLISTRRYGYTF TGTGCCAGCAGTTTAATTTCCACCAGACGCTATGGCTACACCTTC
TRBJ2-3 TRBD2 16 TRBV20-1 many CSAATRTSGGPDTQYF TGCAGTGCGGCAACCAGAACTAGCGGGGGGCCAGATACGCAGTATTTT
TRBJ1-5 NA 13 TRBV3-1 many CASSQGQERPQHF TGTGCCAGCAGCCAAGGACAGGAAAGGCCCCAGCATTTT
TRBJ1-1 NA 14 TRBV19 many CASSSGGTQKEAFF TGTGCCAGTAGCTCGGGGGGGACCCAGAAAGAAGCTTTCTTT
TRBJ1-3 TRBD1 15 TRBV28 many CASSPTGGVGNTIYF TGTGCCAGCAGTCCTACAGGGGGCGTCGGAAACACCATATATTTT
TRBJ1-2 NA 13 TRBV2 many CASITEGLRGYTF TGTGCCAGCATTACGGAGGGGCTTAGAGGCTACACCTTC
TRBJ2-1 NA 16 TRBV20-1 many CSAPPLGGGSYNEQFF TGCAGTGCTCCCCCTTTGGGGGGGGGCTCTTACAATGAGCAGTTCTTC
TRBJ2-1 TRBD1 14 TRBV7-9 NA CASNPDRNYNEQFF TGTGCCAGCAACCCGGACAGGAATTACAATGAGCAGTTCTTC
TRBJ2-5 NA 14 TRBV7-3 NA CASSSTGSPETQYF TGTGCCAGCAGCTCAACAGGGAGTCCGGAGACCCAGTACTTC